Only a few counts were recorded for the clone carrying this T cell receptor (beta chain). Its specificity is not known. These data come from a study of T-cell reconstitution after alpha-beta-depleted transplantation in children. Findings and caveats of the study: When one year had passed after transplant, most T-cell counts and diversity came from newly produced T cells. Some patients' high day-60 TCRbeta diversity was traced to surviving recipient T cells and thymic progenitors. As was reported, about two months after transplant, alpha-beta T cells came from several hundred expanded graft clones.

With 2 bases clipped from V and 7 bases from J, the junction kept 7 bases outside the gene matches. Per the germline V gene, CDR1 is SGHRS and CDR2 is YFSETQ. The CDR3 contains 15 residues. Preparing the TCRbeta library involved the use of unique molecular identifiers. TCRdb analysed the PCR reads with MiXCR anew, one entry per CDR3 protein. The sample yields some 440,000 distinct CDR3 sequences, 15% to 20% seen once. The chain employs TRBV5-1 and TRBJ2-7, with TRBD2 matching over 12 bases. The material was PBMCs, mostly from graft donor cells, obtained 360 days after TCRalphabeta/CD19-depleted stem cell transplant. This clonotype was obtained from a boy under two years old who had a stem cell transplant for Wiskott-Aldrich syndrome, so the T cells may come from the graft donor. In DNA form, the CDR3 reads TGCGCCAGCAGCTTTCTAGCGGGAGGGCCAGGGGAGCAGTACTTC. Residues: CASSFLAGGPGEQYF.